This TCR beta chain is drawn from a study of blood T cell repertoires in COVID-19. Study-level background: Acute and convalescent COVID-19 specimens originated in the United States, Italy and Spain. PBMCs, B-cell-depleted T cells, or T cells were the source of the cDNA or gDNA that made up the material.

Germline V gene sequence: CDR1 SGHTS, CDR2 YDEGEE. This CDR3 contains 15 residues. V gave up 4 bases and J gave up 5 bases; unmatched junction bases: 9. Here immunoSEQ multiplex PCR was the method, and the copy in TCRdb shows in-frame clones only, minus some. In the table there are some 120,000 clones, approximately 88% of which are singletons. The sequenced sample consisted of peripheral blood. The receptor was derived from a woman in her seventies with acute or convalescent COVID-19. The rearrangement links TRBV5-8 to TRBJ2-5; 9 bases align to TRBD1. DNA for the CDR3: TGTGCCAGCAGCCGGGCGGGACAGGGAGAGGAGACCCAGTACTTC. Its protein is CASSRAGQGEETQYF.